These T cell receptor beta chains were read from a single sample in a study of healthy donors' naive CD4 and CD8 T cells. MiXCR was run by TCRdb on the reads, yielding one entry per CDR3 protein. The sample carries around 200,000 distinct CDR3 sequences, over 60% recorded once. The material sequenced was naive CD4+ and CD8+ T cells sorted from blood, pooled from several donors. These receptors were taken from a pool of human donors in good health; the sample pools cells from several healthy donors. Each CDR3 is given with its conserved first and last residue. The D gene is left open where the match is weak. Only part of the rows carry a size: once, few, many, or a class if the clone is expanded.

d_call: NA
j_call: TRBJ2-1
v_call: TRBV6-5
clone_size: NA
cdr3_aa: CASSSVAGPYNEQFF
cdr3_nt: TGTGCCAGCAGTTCAGTAGCCGGGCCCTACAATGAGCAGTTCTTC

d_call: TRBD2
j_call: TRBJ2-7
v_call: TRBV20-1
clone_size: once
cdr3_aa: CSATGLVGGPSYEQYF
cdr3_nt: TGCAGTGCCACGGGACTAGTGGGAGGACCATCCTACGAGCAGTACTTC

d_call: NA
j_call: TRBJ1-1
v_call: TRBV10-3
clone_size: once
cdr3_aa: CAIRPRQVNTEAFF
cdr3_nt: TGTGCCATCAGACCGAGGCAGGTAAACACTGAAGCCTTCTTT

d_call: NA
j_call: TRBJ2-6
v_call: TRBV5-1
clone_size: NA
cdr3_aa: CASRANVLTF
cdr3_nt: TGCGCCAGCCGGGCCAACGTCCTGACTTTC

d_call: NA
j_call: TRBJ1-5
v_call: TRBV12-3/TRBV12-4
clone_size: few
cdr3_aa: CASSLGGQNNQPQHF
cdr3_nt: TGTGCCAGCAGTTTAGGCGGACAGAACAATCAGCCCCAGCATTTT

d_call: NA
j_call: TRBJ2-1
v_call: TRBV6-6
clone_size: NA
cdr3_aa: CASSPLRGFYNEQFF
cdr3_nt: TGTGCCAGCAGTCCGTTACGGGGCTTTTACAATGAGCAGTTCTTC

d_call: NA
j_call: TRBJ2-2
v_call: TRBV2
clone_size: few
cdr3_aa: CASSAGSTNTGELFF
cdr3_nt: TGTGCCAGCAGTGCGGGATCCACGAACACCGGGGAGCTGTTTTTT

d_call: NA
j_call: TRBJ2-1
v_call: TRBV11-2
clone_size: NA
cdr3_aa: CASSLVALLPINEQFF
cdr3_nt: TGTGCCAGCAGCTTAGTGGCTCTATTGCCTATTAATGAGCAGTTCTTC

d_call: NA
j_call: TRBJ1-2
v_call: TRBV20-1
clone_size: NA
cdr3_aa: CSARDRDTGSGYTF
cdr3_nt: TGCAGTGCTAGAGATCGGGACACAGGGTCAGGCTACACCTTC

d_call: TRBD2
j_call: TRBJ2-1
v_call: TRBV29-1
clone_size: few
cdr3_aa: CSVEGVAGGPRNEQFF
cdr3_nt: TGCAGCGTTGAGGGAGTAGCGGGAGGGCCGAGGAATGAGCAGTTCTTC

d_call: TRBD2
j_call: TRBJ2-1
v_call: TRBV5-1
clone_size: NA
cdr3_aa: CASSFSGTSYNEQFF
cdr3_nt: TGCGCCAGCAGCTTTAGCGGGACCTCCTACAATGAGCAGTTCTTC

d_call: NA
j_call: TRBJ2-7
v_call: TRBV11-2
clone_size: NA
cdr3_aa: CASSSIEVEEWYEQYF
cdr3_nt: TGTGCCAGCAGCTCCATAGAGGTTGAAGAATGGTACGAGCAGTACTTC

d_call: TRBD2
j_call: TRBJ2-5
v_call: TRBV5-5
clone_size: NA
cdr3_aa: CASSSAVLASGRETQYF
cdr3_nt: TGTGCCAGCAGCTCCGCAGTATTGGCTAGCGGGAGAGAGACCCAGTACTTC

d_call: NA
j_call: TRBJ2-7
v_call: TRBV6-5
clone_size: few
cdr3_aa: CASSYESGYEQYF
cdr3_nt: TGTGCCAGCAGTTACGAGTCGGGGTACGAGCAGTACTTC

d_call: NA
j_call: TRBJ2-3
v_call: TRBV29-1
clone_size: NA
cdr3_aa: CSVGAVGSDTQYF
cdr3_nt: TGCAGCGTTGGGGCCGTGGGGTCGGATACGCAGTATTTT

d_call: NA
j_call: TRBJ1-5
v_call: TRBV15
clone_size: few
cdr3_aa: CATSRDLNSNQPQHF
cdr3_nt: TGTGCCACCAGCAGAGACCTAAATAGCAATCAGCCCCAGCATTTT

d_call: NA
j_call: TRBJ2-7
v_call: TRBV20-1
clone_size: NA
cdr3_aa: CSAIFGQFYEQYF
cdr3_nt: TGCAGTGCAATCTTCGGACAGTTCTACGAGCAGTACTTC

d_call: NA
j_call: TRBJ1-3
v_call: TRBV6-5
clone_size: NA
cdr3_aa: CASRIDSGNTIYF
cdr3_nt: TGTGCCAGTCGGATAGACTCTGGAAACACCATATATTTT

d_call: TRBD2
j_call: TRBJ2-1
v_call: TRBV7-2
clone_size: NA
cdr3_aa: CASSLSAGGHSYNEQFF
cdr3_nt: TGTGCCAGCAGCTTATCAGCGGGGGGCCATTCCTACAATGAGCAGTTCTTC

d_call: NA
j_call: TRBJ1-2
v_call: TRBV29-1
clone_size: NA
cdr3_aa: CSVVVDYGYTF
cdr3_nt: TGCAGCGTTGTGGTAGACTATGGCTACACCTTC

d_call: TRBD1
j_call: TRBJ2-2
v_call: TRBV29-1
clone_size: NA
cdr3_aa: CSVSGGLYAGELFF
cdr3_nt: TGCAGCGTTTCAGGGGGCTTGTATGCCGGGGAGCTGTTTTTT

d_call: TRBD1
j_call: TRBJ2-3
v_call: TRBV29-1
clone_size: once
cdr3_aa: CSAGQAQDTQYF
cdr3_nt: TGCAGCGCGGGACAGGCCCAAGATACGCAGTATTTT

d_call: TRBD2
j_call: TRBJ2-2
v_call: TRBV5-4
clone_size: NA
cdr3_aa: CASSLGGRRTGELFF
cdr3_nt: TGTGCCAGCAGCTTGGGCGGGAGACGGACCGGGGAGCTGTTTTTT

d_call: NA
j_call: TRBJ1-5
v_call: TRBV15
clone_size: NA
cdr3_aa: CATSSLFLSVNQPQHF
cdr3_nt: TGTGCCACCAGCAGCCTTTTCCTCAGTGTGAATCAGCCCCAGCATTTT

d_call: NA
j_call: TRBJ1-1
v_call: TRBV19
clone_size: NA
cdr3_aa: CASSAGAWTEAFF
cdr3_nt: TGTGCCAGTAGTGCGGGGGCATGGACTGAAGCTTTCTTT

d_call: TRBD1
j_call: TRBJ2-7
v_call: TRBV5-1
clone_size: NA
cdr3_aa: CASSGRDRALSYEQYF
cdr3_nt: TGCGCCAGCAGCGGAAGGGACAGGGCGCTTAGCTACGAGCAGTACTTC

d_call: TRBD2
j_call: TRBJ2-2
v_call: TRBV19
clone_size: NA
cdr3_aa: CASNLAGGRKLFF
cdr3_nt: TGTGCCAGTAACTTAGCGGGGGGCCGTAAGCTGTTTTTT

d_call: NA
j_call: TRBJ2-5
v_call: TRBV19
clone_size: NA
cdr3_aa: CAIKDSTLKTQYF
cdr3_nt: TGTGCCATAAAGGACAGCACTTTAAAGACCCAGTACTTC

d_call: NA
j_call: TRBJ1-2
v_call: TRBV6-5
clone_size: NA
cdr3_aa: CASSSPESPYGYTF
cdr3_nt: TGTGCCAGCAGTTCCCCGGAGAGCCCGTATGGCTACACCTTC

d_call: NA
j_call: TRBJ2-7
v_call: TRBV12-5
clone_size: NA
cdr3_aa: CASGLVGQRVEQYF
cdr3_nt: TGTGCTAGTGGTTTGGTAGGACAGCGGGTTGAGCAGTACTTC

d_call: NA
j_call: TRBJ2-7
v_call: TRBV27
clone_size: few
cdr3_aa: CASSLSGGTYEQYF
cdr3_nt: TGTGCCAGCAGTTTATCTGGAGGTACCTACGAGCAGTACTTC

d_call: NA
j_call: TRBJ2-7
v_call: TRBV29-1
clone_size: NA
cdr3_aa: CSVVDRLLYEQYF
cdr3_nt: TGCAGCGTTGTCGACAGGTTATTATACGAGCAGTACTTC

d_call: TRBD1
j_call: TRBJ2-7
v_call: TRBV11-1
clone_size: once
cdr3_aa: CASSSGQGSRYEQYF
cdr3_nt: TGTGCCAGCAGCTCCGGACAGGGAAGTCGCTACGAGCAGTACTTC

d_call: NA
j_call: TRBJ1-2
v_call: TRBV6-6
clone_size: NA
cdr3_aa: CASSYSEVTGYGYTF
cdr3_nt: TGTGCCAGCAGTTACTCGGAGGTTACTGGGTATGGCTACACCTTC

d_call: NA
j_call: TRBJ2-1
v_call: TRBV27
clone_size: NA
cdr3_aa: CASSSYYNEQFF
cdr3_nt: TGTGCCAGCAGTTCCTATTACAATGAGCAGTTCTTC

d_call: TRBD2
j_call: TRBJ2-1
v_call: TRBV29-1
clone_size: NA
cdr3_aa: CSVEGTSLSSYNEQFF
cdr3_nt: TGCAGCGTTGAAGGGACTAGCCTTAGCTCCTACAATGAGCAGTTCTTC

d_call: NA
j_call: TRBJ2-7
v_call: TRBV29-1
clone_size: NA
cdr3_aa: CSVTDREGGYEQYF
cdr3_nt: TGCAGCGTTACGGACAGGGAGGGCGGTTACGAGCAGTACTTC

d_call: TRBD1
j_call: TRBJ1-2
v_call: TRBV5-1
clone_size: NA
cdr3_aa: CASRGQGKFGYTF
cdr3_nt: TGCGCCAGCAGGGGACAGGGGAAATTTGGCTACACCTTC

d_call: TRBD1
j_call: TRBJ2-7
v_call: TRBV27
clone_size: few
cdr3_aa: CASSYRGFSYEQYF
cdr3_nt: TGTGCCAGCAGTTACAGGGGGTTCTCCTACGAGCAGTACTTC

d_call: TRBD2
j_call: TRBJ2-1
v_call: TRBV29-1
clone_size: few
cdr3_aa: CSVERAGGSYNEQFF
cdr3_nt: TGCAGCGTTGAACGAGCGGGAGGGTCCTACAATGAGCAGTTCTTC

d_call: NA
j_call: TRBJ2-5
v_call: TRBV11-2
clone_size: once
cdr3_aa: CASSSSVTAQETQYF
cdr3_nt: TGTGCCAGCAGCTCCTCGGTGACAGCTCAAGAGACCCAGTACTTC

d_call: TRBD2
j_call: TRBJ2-1
v_call: TRBV5-4
clone_size: NA
cdr3_aa: CASSLVRAGAYNEQFF
cdr3_nt: TGTGCCAGCAGCCTCGTAAGGGCGGGGGCCTACAATGAGCAGTTCTTC

d_call: TRBD2
j_call: TRBJ2-7
v_call: TRBV19
clone_size: NA
cdr3_aa: CASSRTSGSIYEQYF
cdr3_nt: TGTGCCAGTAGTCGGACTAGCGGGAGTATATACGAGCAGTACTTC

d_call: TRBD2
j_call: TRBJ2-1
v_call: TRBV20-1
clone_size: NA
cdr3_aa: CSAREVGGSSYNEQFF
cdr3_nt: TGCAGTGCTAGAGAGGTGGGAGGGAGCTCCTACAATGAGCAGTTCTTC

d_call: NA
j_call: TRBJ2-7
v_call: TRBV11-2
clone_size: NA
cdr3_aa: CASSLIFGAEQYF
cdr3_nt: TGTGCCAGCAGCTTAATTTTCGGGGCCGAGCAGTACTTC

d_call: TRBD1
j_call: TRBJ1-2
v_call: TRBV27
clone_size: NA
cdr3_aa: CASTSATGRVGVDYGYTF
cdr3_nt: TGTGCCAGCACAAGTGCGACAGGGCGCGTGGGCGTGGACTATGGCTACACCTTC

d_call: NA
j_call: TRBJ2-6
v_call: TRBV5-1
clone_size: NA
cdr3_aa: CASSSVPGAGANVLTF
cdr3_nt: TGCGCCAGCAGCTCCGTTCCAGGGGCTGGGGCCAACGTCCTGACTTTC

d_call: NA
j_call: TRBJ1-4
v_call: TRBV29-1
clone_size: few
cdr3_aa: CSVAVYGTNEKLFF
cdr3_nt: TGCAGCGTTGCGGTCTACGGCACTAATGAAAAACTGTTTTTT

d_call: TRBD1
j_call: TRBJ2-1
v_call: TRBV27
clone_size: NA
cdr3_aa: CASSSGQGAAEQFF
cdr3_nt: TGTGCCAGCAGCTCGGGACAGGGGGCAGCTGAGCAGTTCTTC

d_call: NA
j_call: TRBJ1-5
v_call: TRBV6-1
clone_size: NA
cdr3_aa: CASVRRVADRLNQPQHF
cdr3_nt: TGTGCCAGCGTCCGAAGGGTCGCGGACAGACTCAATCAGCCCCAGCATTTT

d_call: TRBD1
j_call: TRBJ1-5
v_call: TRBV6-2/TRBV6-3
clone_size: NA
cdr3_aa: CASRPLQGARNQPQHF
cdr3_nt: TGTGCCAGCAGACCCCTCCAGGGGGCACGAAATCAGCCCCAGCATTTT

d_call: NA
j_call: TRBJ1-5
v_call: TRBV19
clone_size: NA
cdr3_aa: CASSMLGADQPQHF
cdr3_nt: TGTGCCAGTAGTATGTTAGGGGCCGATCAGCCCCAGCATTTT

d_call: NA
j_call: TRBJ1-1
v_call: TRBV19
clone_size: NA
cdr3_aa: CASSIARGPEGTEAFF
cdr3_nt: TGTGCCAGTAGTATAGCCCGGGGGCCAGAGGGCACTGAAGCTTTCTTT

d_call: TRBD1
j_call: TRBJ1-5
v_call: TRBV29-1
clone_size: few
cdr3_aa: CSVVGDRDNQPQHF
cdr3_nt: TGCAGCGTTGTAGGGGACAGAGACAATCAGCCCCAGCATTTT